The text below deals with one T cell receptor beta chain. Its antigen is as yet unknown. Sequencing was performed with immunoSEQ multiplex PCR; in TCRdb, only in-frame clones are kept and a portion is missing. The sample yields around 110,000 clones, about nine tenths seen once. The CDR3 has 15 residues. Germline V CDR1 and CDR2: LNHNV, YYDKDF (reference sequence). The V and J ends lost 0 bases and 4 bases respectively, with 12 bases between them. These data belong to a study of cytomegalovirus exposure and HLA in healthy donors. Findings of the study overall: The authors listed roughly 150 TCR beta chains as cytomegalovirus-associated.

Sequenced input: PBMCs. The sequence was obtained from a woman under 30 in good health and CMV-seropositive. J is TRBJ2-5 and V is TRBV15; maybe TRBD2 (5 bases). DNA for the CDR3: TGTGCCACCAGCAGAGATGGGAGTTCTAGAGAGACCCAGTACTTC. Its protein product is CATSRDGSSRETQYF.